This T cell receptor (beta chain) was found in a study of blood T cell repertoires in COVID-19. Study background: Samples representing acute and convalescent COVID-19 were sourced from the United States, Italy and Spain.

Everyone who took part was 18 to 89 years old, and they came from 20 to 25 US areas. Donors in Cohort 3 counted as recovered after two negative PCRs, clearance, or symptom resolution. CDR3 size: 13 residues. The germline V gene has CDR1 LNHDA and CDR2 SQIVND (reference sequence). J lost 5 bases, V lost 3 bases, and 2 bases had no gene match. Original processing notes: Reference gene primer amplification in the assay estimated nucleated cell counts. The repertoire was sequenced with immunoSEQ multiplex PCR; TCRdb's copy has only in-frame clones and lacks some. The V and J calls and the clone size are those of that table, but D and trimming were determined from the DNA. The profile shows a few hundred thousand clones, approximately 88% of them singletons.

Sequences were obtained from PBMCs or T cells enriched from blood (not recorded which). The TCR originated in a woman under 30 who had recovered from COVID-19. The J gene is TRBJ2-7, the V gene TRBV19; 9 bases agree with TRBD1. Written as DNA, the CDR3 is TGTGCCAGTAGTATCTGGGACAGGGACGAGCAGTACTTC. Its protein is CASSIWDRDEQYF.